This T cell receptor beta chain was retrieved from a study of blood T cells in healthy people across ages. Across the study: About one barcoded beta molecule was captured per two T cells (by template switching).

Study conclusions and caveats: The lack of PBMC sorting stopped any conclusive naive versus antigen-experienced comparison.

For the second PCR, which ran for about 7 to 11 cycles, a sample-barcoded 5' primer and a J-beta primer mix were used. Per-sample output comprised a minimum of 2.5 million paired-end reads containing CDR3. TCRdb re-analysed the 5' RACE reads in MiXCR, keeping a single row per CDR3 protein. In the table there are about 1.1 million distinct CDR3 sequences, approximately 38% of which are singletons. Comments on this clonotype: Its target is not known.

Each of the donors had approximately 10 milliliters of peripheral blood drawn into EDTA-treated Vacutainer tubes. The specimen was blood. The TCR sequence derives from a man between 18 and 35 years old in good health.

Written as DNA, the CDR3 is TGTGCCAGCAGCTTCCTTGCGGGACAGAGCTCCTACAATGAGCAGTTCTTC. This encodes CASSFLAGQSSYNEQFF. The genes are TRBV11-2 and TRBJ2-1; a possible D gene is TRBD1 (7 bases). This CDR3 is built from 17 residues. Per the germline V gene, CDR1 is SGHAT and CDR2 is FQNNGV. The V and J ends lost 3 bases and 0 bases respectively, with 15 bases between them.